The sequence of this T cell receptor beta chain was determined in a study of cytotoxic CD8 clonotypes in ibrutinib-treated CLL. Across the whole study: For this cohort, patients were around eleven relapsed/refractory and roughly 14 treatment-naive, while some 17 were IGHV unmutated. Partial responses totalled roughly 24 and complete responses 2; after median roughly 71 months, approximately 15 remained remitted and roughly twelve progressed.

Overall study results and limits: Public clonotypes (which were uncommon) either contracted or remained stable on treatment. Relative to age-matched healthy donors, clonality at baseline was higher, and it tracked circulating CD8+ T-cell counts.

The CDR3 length is 11 residues. Per germline, CDR1 ENHRY and CDR2 SYGVKD. About this clone: Its antigen is still unknown. An end of the junction does not agree with germline; a read error may underlie this.

Sequenced by immunoSEQ multiplex PCR; TCRdb stores in-frame clones only, minus some. The sample holds about 21,000 clones, roughly 72% seen once. Here the sequenced sample was PBMCs, taken before ibrutinib treatment. The chain uses TRBV10-3 and TRBJ2-7; TRBD2 matches 7 bases. The origin of this receptor is a human donor with chronic lymphocytic leukemia. The CDR3 loop is CAISESRDYHF. The CDR3, as DNA: TGTGCCATCAGTGAGTCCCGGGACTACCACTTC.